This T cell receptor (beta chain) was identified during a study of T-cell memory formation after mild COVID-19. TCRdb re-called the 5' RACE reads with MiXCR, one entry per CDR3 protein. The sample shows around 430,000 distinct CDR3 sequences, 15% to 20% of them seen only once. Germline CDR1 LNHDA, CDR2 SQIVND (reference sequence). This CDR3 contains 16 residues. V dropped 6 bases and J dropped 6 bases, with 22 bases sitting between them. This clonotype originated in a man aged 18-30 years who had mild COVID-19 (a few samples of this study predate the infection). Cell type and time point are not known. V and J are TRBV19 and TRBJ2-3; maybe TRBD1 (6 bases). Sequences were obtained from PBMCs or a T cell subset sorted from them (not recorded which). As DNA, the CDR3 is TGTGCCAGTAGGGGCCAGGGGAGAGGATTTTTGGATACGCAGTATTTT. Its translation is CASRGQGRGFLDTQYF. The full variable domain, in which reference TRBV19 and TRBJ2-3 provide the parts outside the CDR3, is DGGITQSPKYLFRKEGQNVTLSCEQNLNHDAMYWYRQDPGQGLRLIYYSQIVNDFQKGDIAEGYSVSREKKESFPLTVTSAQKNPTAFYLCASRGQGRGFLDTQYFGPGTRLTVL.